This T cell receptor (beta chain) was recovered during a study of cytomegalovirus exposure and HLA in healthy donors. The repertoire was sequenced with immunoSEQ multiplex PCR; TCRdb's copy has only in-frame clones and lacks some. The sample includes about 160,000 clones, 86% seen only once; the top ten take 2% to 2.5%. The donors were part of the approximately 120-subject validation cohort, which stood apart from the approximately 670-subject first cohort. Germline V gene lookup returns CDR1 MDHEN and CDR2 SYDVKM. The V segment lost 6 bases and the J segment 0 bases; nucleotides outside the gene matches: 6. The CDR3 is 15 residues long.

This chain links TRBV28 with TRBJ1-2; 8 positions match TRBD1. The sequencing sample was made of PBMCs. The sequence came from a woman under 30 in good health and CMV-seronegative. CDR3 nucleotide sequence: TGTGCCAGCAGCTCGGGACAGGCCTCTAACTATGGCTACACCTTC. It specifies CASSSGQASNYGYTF.